This entry lists 4 T cell receptor beta chains sequenced from one sample in a study of PD-L1 blockade in urothelial cancer. Time point here: pretreatment peripheral blood. This table comes from immunoSEQ multiplex PCR, and its TCRdb copy is limited to in-frame clones, with some not included. The sample includes tens of thousands of clones, approximately 81% of them seen just once. Material: PBMCs, obtained around atezolizumab (anti-PD-L1) treatment. Source of these receptors: a man aged 55 to 70 with urothelial cancer.

V is TRBV11-2 and J is TRBJ2-7; 9 bases agree with TRBD2. Germline V gives CDR1 SGHAT, CDR2 FQNNGV. J lost 2 bases, V lost 5 bases, and 13 bases had no gene match. This CDR3 has 17 amino acids. CDR3 nucleotides: TGTGCCAGCAGCCATATCAAAGGACTAGCGCGACCCTACGAGCAGTACTTC. It encodes CASSHIKGLARPYEQYF.

This clone was found once. As DNA, the CDR3 is TGTGCCAGCAGTTTAAACAGAAACTATGGCTACACCTTC. Its protein product is CASSLNRNYGYTF. The rearrangement uses TRBV27 and TRBJ1-2; D unresolved. Trimming pared 2 bases from V and 2 bases from J, leaving 6 bases between. The CDR3 totals 13 residues. Germline assignment: CDR1 MNHEY and CDR2 SMNVEV (reference sequence).

The chain links TRBV11-2 to TRBJ2-3; TRBD2 is a possible D gene (6 bases). V was cut by 7 bases and J by 2 bases, with 13 bases left in between. Germline CDR1 and CDR2: SGHAT and FQNNGV. The CDR3 is 14 residues long. The CDR3 here is CASTPGLITDTQYF. The CDR3 DNA follows: TGTGCCAGCACCCCGGGACTGATCACAGATACGCAGTATTTT. The variable domain in full, with the rest retrieved from reference TRBV11-2 and TRBJ2-3, is EAGVAQSPRYKIIEKRQSVAFWCNPISGHATLYWYQQILGQGPKLLIQFQNNGVVDDSQLPKDRFSAERLKGVDSTLKIQPAKLEDSAVYLCASTPGLITDTQYFGPGTRLTVL.

V usage is TRBV5-1 and J usage is TRBJ2-1, with 8 bases lining up with TRBD2. The germline V gene encodes CDR1 SGHRS and CDR2 YFSETQ. The trim removed 4 bases at V and 15 bases at J, leaving 6 bases unmatched. The CDR3 is 11 amino acids. CDR3 nucleotide sequence: TGCGCCAGCAGCCCGGGACTAGAGGCGTTCTTC. It is translated as CASSPGLEAFF.